This T cell receptor (beta chain) was recorded in a study of blood T cell repertoires in COVID-19. Study background: The United States, Italy and Spain supplied acute and convalescent COVID-19 samples. Sample material is recorded as cDNA or gDNA derived from T cells, B-cell-depleted T cells, or PBMCs.

Original handling: Reference gene primers were amplified, and this amplification served to estimate nucleated cell counts. Data came from immunoSEQ multiplex PCR; TCRdb stores just in-frame clones and leaves some out. D and trimming were read from the DNA, whereas the V and J calls and clone size are those reported in that table. The top ten clones hold 6.2% of a sample with approximately 200,000 clones, about 83% of them seen once. Germline V gene sequence: CDR1 LNHDA, CDR2 SQIVND (reference sequence). The ends lost 4 bases at V and 1 base at J; junction bases unmatched: 6. The CDR3 extends over 17 amino acids. This clone was observed a handful of times.

Sequencing was done on a sample of peripheral blood. The TCR comes from a man aged 55-75 years who had recovered from COVID-19. The V gene is TRBV19, the J gene TRBJ2-3; TRBD1 agrees at 12 bases. The CDR3 DNA reads TGTGCCAGTAGTAGGGACAGGGGGCTTGGTGGCACAGATACGCAGTATTTT. The encoded protein is CASSRDRGLGGTDTQYF.